The entry below describes one T cell receptor beta chain. The sample belongs to a study of shared clonotypes between healthy human individuals. Several immunoSEQ plates held equal portions of the genomic DNA taken from each subset. Sequencing used immunoSEQ multiplex PCR; TCRdb keeps in-frame clones, though not all of them. Found here are roughly 1,600,000 clones, roughly 98.5% of them singletons; the top ten hold roughly 0.36%. In germline, CDR1 is SGHRS, CDR2 YFSETQ. The CDR3 has 16 residues. Trimming took off 4 bases at V and 0 bases at J, with 13 bases between the two ends. The sequence was collected from a man aged 25 to 45 in good health. This chain links TRBV5-1 with TRBJ2-2, with D perhaps matching TRBD2 (5 bases). Sequenced input: naive CD4+ T cells sorted from blood. Subset denoted: CD45RA+ positively selected. CDR3 in DNA: TGCGCCAGCAGCCGACTTCCCGGGACGAACACCGGGGAGCTGTTTTTT. Amino acids: CASSRLPGTNTGELFF. The complete variable domain, with remaining parts taken from reference TRBV5-1 and TRBJ2-2, reads KAGVTQTPRYLIKTRGQQVTLSCSPISGHRSVSWYQQTPGQGLQFLFEYFSETQRNKGNFPGRFSGRQFSNSRSEMNVSTLELGDSALYLCASSRLPGTNTGELFFGEGSRLTVL.